In its sample, the clone carrying this T cell receptor (beta chain) was seen once. This sample is part of a study of Ad26.COV2.S vaccination and SARS-CoV-2 variants. Germline V CDR1 and CDR2: SGHDT, YYEEEE. The CDR3 has 16 amino acids. Between the trimmed V and J ends, which lost 4 bases and 1 base, there was a span of 18 bases. Method: immunoSEQ multiplex PCR; TCRdb's copy keeps in-frame clones and lacks some. The table has hundreds of thousands of clones, 92% seen once. Treatment specified: around 19 received Ad26.COV2.S at low or high dose, single or two shots; several received placebo; per-sample allocation not given. The study sampled participants on day 63 after the first vaccine or placebo injection.

The origin of this receptor is a person between 18 and 59 years old who received the Ad26.COV2.S COVID-19 vaccine or a placebo. Sequenced here: peripheral blood, sampled in a trial of Ad26.COV2.S vaccine versus placebo. This chain joins TRBV5-6 and TRBJ2-7; TRBD1 or TRBD2 may be the D gene (5 bases each). For the CDR3, the DNA is TGTGCCAGCAGCGCAACCACGGGGCACGGTTCCTACGAGCAGTACTTC. This encodes CASSATTGHGSYEQYF.